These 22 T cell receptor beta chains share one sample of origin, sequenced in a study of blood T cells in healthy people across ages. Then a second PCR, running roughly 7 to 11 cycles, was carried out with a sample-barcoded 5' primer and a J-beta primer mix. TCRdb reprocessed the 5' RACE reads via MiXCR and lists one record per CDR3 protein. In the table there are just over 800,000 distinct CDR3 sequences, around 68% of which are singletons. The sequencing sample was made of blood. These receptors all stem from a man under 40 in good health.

CDR3 loop: CASSRPGFPYEQYF. For the CDR3, the DNA is TGTGCCAGCAGTCGGCCCGGGTTCCCCTACGAGCAGTACTTC. V is TRBV6-5 and J is TRBJ2-7; D uncertain. The ends were cut back, 5 bases at V and 2 bases at J, with 13 bases in the middle. CDR3 length: 14 residues. Per germline, CDR1 MNHEY and CDR2 SVGAGI.

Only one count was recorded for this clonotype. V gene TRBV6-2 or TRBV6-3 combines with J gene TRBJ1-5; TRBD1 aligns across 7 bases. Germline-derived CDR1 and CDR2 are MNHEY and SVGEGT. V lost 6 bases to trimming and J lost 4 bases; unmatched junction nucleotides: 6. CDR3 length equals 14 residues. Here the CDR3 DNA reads TGTGCCAGCAGATCCACAGGGGAGAATCAGCCCCAGCATTTT. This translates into CASRSTGENQPQHF.

The CDR3, as DNA: TGTGCCAGCAGCCGCAGCGGAGGGTCGGTGACCTACGAGCAGTACTTC. It yields the protein CASSRSGGSVTYEQYF. This chain joins TRBV4-2 and TRBJ2-7; tentatively, D is TRBD2 (6 bases). This CDR3 comprises 16 residues. Between the trimmed V and J ends, which lost 4 bases and 2 bases, there was a span of 18 bases. Germline loops: CDR1 LGHNA, CDR2 YNFKEQ.

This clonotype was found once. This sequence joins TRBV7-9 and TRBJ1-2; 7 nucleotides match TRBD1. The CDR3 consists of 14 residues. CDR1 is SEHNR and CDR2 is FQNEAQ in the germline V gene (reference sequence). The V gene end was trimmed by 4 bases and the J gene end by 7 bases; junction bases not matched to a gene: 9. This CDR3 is CASSYLGTEGGYTF. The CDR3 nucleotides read TGTGCCAGCAGCTACCTGGGGACAGAAGGTGGCTACACCTTC.

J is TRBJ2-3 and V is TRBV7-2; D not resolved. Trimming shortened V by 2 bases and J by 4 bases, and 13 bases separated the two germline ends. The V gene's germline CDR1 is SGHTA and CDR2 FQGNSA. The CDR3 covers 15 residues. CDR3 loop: CASSLRIRLSDTQYF. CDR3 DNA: TGTGCCAGCAGCTTAAGAATTAGACTGTCAGATACGCAGTATTTT. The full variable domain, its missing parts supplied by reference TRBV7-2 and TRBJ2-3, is GAGVSQSPSNKVTEKGKDVELRCDPISGHTALYWYRQSLGQGLEFLIYFQGNSAPDKSGLPSDRFSAERTGGSVSTLTIQRTQQEDSAVYLCASSLRIRLSDTQYFGPGTRLTVL.

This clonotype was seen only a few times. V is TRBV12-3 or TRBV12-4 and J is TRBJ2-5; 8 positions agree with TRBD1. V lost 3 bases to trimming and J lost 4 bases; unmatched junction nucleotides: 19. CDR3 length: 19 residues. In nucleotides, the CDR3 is TGTGCCAGCAGTTTCCCCCTCGCGTCAGGGGGCCGTGGTGCAGAGACCCAGTACTTC. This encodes CASSFPLASGGRGAETQYF.

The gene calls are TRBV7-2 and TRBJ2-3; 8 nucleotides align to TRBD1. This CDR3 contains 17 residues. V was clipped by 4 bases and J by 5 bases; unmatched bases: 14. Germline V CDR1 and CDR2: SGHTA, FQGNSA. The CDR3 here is CASSSQAGGRFGDTQYF. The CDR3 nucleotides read TGTGCCAGCAGCTCCCAGGCAGGGGGCCGTTTTGGAGATACGCAGTATTTT. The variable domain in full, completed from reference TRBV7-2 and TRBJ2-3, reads GAGVSQSPSNKVTEKGKDVELRCDPISGHTALYWYRQSLGQGLEFLIYFQGNSAPDKSGLPSDRFSAERTGGSVSTLTIQRTQQEDSAVYLCASSSQAGGRFGDTQYFGPGTRLTVL.

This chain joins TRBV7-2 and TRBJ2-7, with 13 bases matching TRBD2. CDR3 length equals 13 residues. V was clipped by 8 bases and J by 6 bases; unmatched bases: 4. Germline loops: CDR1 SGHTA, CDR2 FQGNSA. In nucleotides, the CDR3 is TGTGCCAGCCGACTAGCGGGGGGCGGCGAGCAGTACTTC. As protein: CASRLAGGGEQYF.

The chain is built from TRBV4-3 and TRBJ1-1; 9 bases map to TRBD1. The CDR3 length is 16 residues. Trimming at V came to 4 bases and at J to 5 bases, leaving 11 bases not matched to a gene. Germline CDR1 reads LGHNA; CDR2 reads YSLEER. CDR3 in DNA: TGCGCCAGCAGCCCGCCCGGCCCACAGGGGGCTACTGAAGCTTTCTTT. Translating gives CASSPPGPQGATEAFF.

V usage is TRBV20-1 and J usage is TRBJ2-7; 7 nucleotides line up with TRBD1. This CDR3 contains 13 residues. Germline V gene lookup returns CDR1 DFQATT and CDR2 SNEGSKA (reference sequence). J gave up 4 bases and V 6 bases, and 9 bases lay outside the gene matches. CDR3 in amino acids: CSATGTALYEQYF. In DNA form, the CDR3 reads TGCAGTGCGACCGGGACAGCCTTATACGAGCAGTACTTC.

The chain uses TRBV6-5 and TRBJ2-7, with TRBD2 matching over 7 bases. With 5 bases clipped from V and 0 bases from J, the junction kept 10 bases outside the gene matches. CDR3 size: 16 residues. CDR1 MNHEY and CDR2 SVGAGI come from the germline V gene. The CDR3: CASSPLSGRSSYEQYF. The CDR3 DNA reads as TGTGCCAGCAGTCCCTTATCCGGGAGGAGCTCCTACGAGCAGTACTTC.

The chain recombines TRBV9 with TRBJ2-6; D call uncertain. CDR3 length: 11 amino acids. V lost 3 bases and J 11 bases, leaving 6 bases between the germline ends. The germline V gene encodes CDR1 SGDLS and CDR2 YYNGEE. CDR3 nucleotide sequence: TGTGCCAGCAGCGGGGTGGACGTCCTGACTTTC. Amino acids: CASSGVDVLTF. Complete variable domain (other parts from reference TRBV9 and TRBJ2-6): DSGVTQTPKHLITATGQRVTLRCSPRSGDLSVYWYQQSLDQGLQFLIQYYNGEERAKGNILERFSAQQFPDLHSELNLSSLELGDSALYFCASSGVDVLTFGAGSRLTVL.

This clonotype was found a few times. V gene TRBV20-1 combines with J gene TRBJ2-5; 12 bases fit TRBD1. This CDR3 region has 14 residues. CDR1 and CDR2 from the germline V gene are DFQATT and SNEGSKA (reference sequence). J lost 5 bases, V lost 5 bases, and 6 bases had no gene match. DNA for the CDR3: TGCAGTGCTCAGTCGGGACAGGGGGCCGAGACCCAGTACTTC. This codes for CSAQSGQGAETQYF.

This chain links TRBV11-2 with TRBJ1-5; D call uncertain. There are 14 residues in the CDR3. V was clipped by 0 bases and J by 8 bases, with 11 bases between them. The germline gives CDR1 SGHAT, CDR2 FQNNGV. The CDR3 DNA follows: TGTGCCAGCAGCTTAGATTTTGGGGTTGAGCCCCAGCATTTT. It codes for CASSLDFGVEPQHF.

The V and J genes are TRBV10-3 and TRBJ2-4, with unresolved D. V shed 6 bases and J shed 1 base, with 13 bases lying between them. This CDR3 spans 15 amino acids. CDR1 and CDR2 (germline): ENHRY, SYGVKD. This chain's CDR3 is CAISPELGAKNIQYF. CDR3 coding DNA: TGTGCCATCAGCCCGGAGTTGGGGGCCAAAAACATTCAGTACTTC.

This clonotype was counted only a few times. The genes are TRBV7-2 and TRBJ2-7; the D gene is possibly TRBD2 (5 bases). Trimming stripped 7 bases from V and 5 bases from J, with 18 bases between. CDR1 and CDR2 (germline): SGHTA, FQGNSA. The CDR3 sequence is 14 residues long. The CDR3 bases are TGTGCCAGCACCGAGGCCGGATTCGGGAACGAGCAGTACTTC. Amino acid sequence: CASTEAGFGNEQYF.

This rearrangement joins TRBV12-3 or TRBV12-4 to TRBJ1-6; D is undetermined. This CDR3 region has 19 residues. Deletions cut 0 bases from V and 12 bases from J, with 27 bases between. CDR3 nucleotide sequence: TGTGCCAGCAGTTTAGCGGCAAGGGTCGTCGTCCCGTTGATTCAACCCCTCCACTTT. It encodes CASSLAARVVVPLIQPLHF.

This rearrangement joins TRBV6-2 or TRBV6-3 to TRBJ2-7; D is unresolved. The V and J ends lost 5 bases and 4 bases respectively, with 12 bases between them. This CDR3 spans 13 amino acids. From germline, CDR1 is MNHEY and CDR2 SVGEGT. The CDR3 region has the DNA TGTGCCAGCAGTAATTTAGGATCTTACGAGCAGTACTTC. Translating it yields CASSNLGSYEQYF.

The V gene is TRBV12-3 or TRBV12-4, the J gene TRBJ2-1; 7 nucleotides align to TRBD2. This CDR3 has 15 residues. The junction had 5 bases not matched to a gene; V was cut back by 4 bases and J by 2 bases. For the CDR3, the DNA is TGTGCCAGCAGTTCCACTAGCGACCCCTACAATGAGCAGTTCTTC. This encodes CASSSTSDPYNEQFF.

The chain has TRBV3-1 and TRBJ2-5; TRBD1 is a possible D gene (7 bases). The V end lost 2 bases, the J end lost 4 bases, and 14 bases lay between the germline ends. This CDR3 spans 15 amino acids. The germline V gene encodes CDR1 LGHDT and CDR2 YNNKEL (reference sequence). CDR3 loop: CASSQTGEVRETQYF. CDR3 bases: TGTGCCAGCAGCCAAACAGGGGAGGTTCGAGAGACCCAGTACTTC.

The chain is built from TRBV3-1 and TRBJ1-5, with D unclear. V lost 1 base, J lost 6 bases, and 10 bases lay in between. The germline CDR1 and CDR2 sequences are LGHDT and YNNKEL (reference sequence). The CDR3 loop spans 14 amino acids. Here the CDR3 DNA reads TGTGCCAGCAGCCAAGCAGGTACGGCTCAGCCCCAGCATTTT. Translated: CASSQAGTAQPQHF.

CDR3 nucleotides: TGTGCCAGCAGCTTAGCGATTCGGATATTCTATGGCTACACCTTC. It translates to CASSLAIRIFYGYTF. This sequence joins TRBV11-1 and TRBJ1-2; D not resolved. From germline, CDR1 is SGHAT and CDR2 FQDESV (reference sequence). V lost 0 bases and J lost 4, with 12 bases in between. The CDR3 loop spans 15 amino acids.